This T cell receptor beta chain was found in a study of blood T cells in healthy people across ages. Overall study findings and caveats: Long-lived donors exceeded aged donors in naive CD4+ cells and diversity. Unsorted PBMC material precluded a definitive naive versus antigen-experienced comparison. A strong correlation between TCR beta diversity and naive T cell percentage was seen.

This CDR3 comprises 14 residues. Trimming cost V 3 bases and J 8 bases; bases outside gene matches: 4. From germline, CDR1 is SGHRS and CDR2 YFSETQ. PCR was performed a second time for roughly 7 to 12 cycles using a sample-barcoded 5' primer and a J-beta primer mix. TCRdb reanalysed the 5' RACE reads using MiXCR and keeps one entry per CDR3 protein. The sample yields 870,000 or so distinct CDR3 sequences, around 28% seen once. This clonotype has a count of ten or more. The antigen remains undetermined. The TCR comes from an elderly woman in good health. Sequencing was carried out using blood. J is TRBJ2-1 and V is TRBV5-1; 11 bases align to TRBD1. The CDR3 coding sequence is TGCGCCAGCAGCTGGGGGACAGGGGGGGATGAGCAGTTCTTC. Translating it yields CASSWGTGGDEQFF.